This T cell receptor (beta chain) was recorded in a study of cytomegalovirus exposure and HLA in healthy donors. This clone was picked up a small number of times. V was pared by 2 bases and J by 1 base, with 17 bases between. The CDR3 length is 17 residues. Germline CDR1 MNHNS, CDR2 SASEGT. PCR used 60 Vbeta primers and 13 Jbeta primers. Method: immunoSEQ multiplex PCR; TCRdb's copy keeps in-frame clones and lacks some. The data show approximately 110,000 clones, about 80% seen once. The TCR comes from a man aged 45 to 65 in good health and CMV-seropositive. The rearrangement uses TRBV6-1 and TRBJ1-2; D uncertain. The sample was PBMCs. CDR3 in DNA: TGTGCCAGCAGTGAATACATGGCAGGACTATTTAACTATGGCTACACCTTC. Its protein is CASSEYMAGLFNYGYTF.